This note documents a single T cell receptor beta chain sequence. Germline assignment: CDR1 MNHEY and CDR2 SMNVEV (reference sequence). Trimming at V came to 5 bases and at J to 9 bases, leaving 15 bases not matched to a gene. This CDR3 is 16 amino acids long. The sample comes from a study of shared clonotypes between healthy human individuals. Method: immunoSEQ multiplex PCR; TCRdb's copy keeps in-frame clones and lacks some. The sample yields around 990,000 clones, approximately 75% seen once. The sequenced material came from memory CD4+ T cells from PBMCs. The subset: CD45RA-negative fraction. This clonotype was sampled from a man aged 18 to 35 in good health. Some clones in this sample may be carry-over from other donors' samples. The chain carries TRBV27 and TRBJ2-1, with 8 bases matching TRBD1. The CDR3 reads CASSQRLVQGAGEQFF. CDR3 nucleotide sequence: TGTGCCAGCAGTCAGAGGTTAGTCCAGGGGGCAGGTGAGCAGTTCTTC.